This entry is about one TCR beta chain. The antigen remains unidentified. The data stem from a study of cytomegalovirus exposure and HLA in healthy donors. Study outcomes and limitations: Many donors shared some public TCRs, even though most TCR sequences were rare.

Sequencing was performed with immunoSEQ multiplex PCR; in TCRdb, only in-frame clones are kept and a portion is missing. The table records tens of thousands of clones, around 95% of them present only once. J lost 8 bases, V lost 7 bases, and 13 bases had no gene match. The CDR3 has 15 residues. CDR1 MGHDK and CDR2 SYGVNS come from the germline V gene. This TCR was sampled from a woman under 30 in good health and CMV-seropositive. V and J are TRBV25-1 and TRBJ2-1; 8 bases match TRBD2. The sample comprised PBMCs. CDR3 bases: TGTGCCAGCACGTCTGCGGGGGGTCCTTCTCATGAGCAGTTCTTC. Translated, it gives CASTSAGGPSHEQFF.